One TCR beta chain is described in this entry. Antigen specificity is unknown. The entry originates in a study of metastatic and nonmetastatic thyroid tumors. On the study more broadly: The authors compared repertoires across blood and tumor or nodule tissue from malignant and benign thyroid patients. Study-level findings and limits: TCR beta diversity was reportedly significantly higher in malignant thyroid tumors than benign nodules, in blood and tumor.

No patient received treatment before thyroid surgery. Original methodology: To classify distant metastasis in papillary thyroid cancer, a model was built from CDR3 differences across clinicopathological groups. TCRdb reanalyzed the PCR reads via MiXCR. These V and J calls originate from TCRdb's pipeline instead of the authors' own analysis. The sample includes 7,500 to 9,500 clones, about 26% seen only once; the top ten take roughly 6.1%. This CDR3 has 16 amino acids. CDR1 is SGHRS, CDR2 YFSETQ, per germline. Trimming removed 2 bases from V and 3 bases from J; junction bases left unmatched: 7. Sequenced input: adjacent normal tissue. J is TRBJ2-2 and V is TRBV5-1, with 7 bases matching TRBD2. This TCR derives from a female donor with papillary thyroid cancer or a benign thyroid nodule (not recorded which). Some clones in this sample may be carry-over from other donors' samples. CDR3 sequence: CASSLLAAGDTGELFF. For the CDR3, the DNA is TGCGCCAGCAGCTTACTGGCGGCGGGAGACACCGGGGAGCTGTTTTTT.